This T cell receptor beta chain comes out of a study of regulatory T cells in long-lasting Graves disease. Regarding this clonotype: Its antigen is currently unknown.

Time point here: newly diagnosed GD, antithyroid drugs for less than 3 months. PBMCs were the source of the RNA used for TCR sequencing. Those enrolled as patients came out of an endocrinology department in Xi'an, China. The CDR3 is made up of 15 amino acids. With 1 base clipped from V and 5 bases from J, the junction kept 4 bases outside the gene matches. CDR1 is SEHNR, CDR2 FQNEAQ, per germline (reference sequence). General study points: TRBV28, TRBJ1-2 and TRBJ2-5 emerged as the favored segments in persistent disease.

To make TCR beta libraries, researchers used iRepertoire HTBI primers and Arm-PCR of CDR3 regions. As originally analysed: Taken together, the samples had 62 TRBV and some 15 TRBJ segments identified. TCRdb reprocessed the multiplex PCR reads with MiXCR, giving one entry per CDR3 protein. Clone size and V and J calls follow TCRdb, not the original study. The table records some 500,000 distinct CDR3 sequences, roughly 16% of them present only once. A further study also used this sample, focusing on T cells in Graves' hyperthyroidism and ophthalmopathy. That paper states: Model predictions of ophthalmopathy came a median approximately 6 months before onset.

The source is a woman aged 35 to 60 with Graves disease. The V gene is TRBV7-9, the J gene TRBJ1-1; 10 bases align to TRBD1. The sequences come from peripheral blood mononuclear cells (PBMCs), collected at new diagnosis, from a patient treated with antithyroid drugs. CDR3 sequence reads: CASSLETGGITEAFF. CDR3 nucleotide sequence: TGTGCCAGCAGCTTAGAGACAGGGGGCATAACTGAAGCTTTCTTT.